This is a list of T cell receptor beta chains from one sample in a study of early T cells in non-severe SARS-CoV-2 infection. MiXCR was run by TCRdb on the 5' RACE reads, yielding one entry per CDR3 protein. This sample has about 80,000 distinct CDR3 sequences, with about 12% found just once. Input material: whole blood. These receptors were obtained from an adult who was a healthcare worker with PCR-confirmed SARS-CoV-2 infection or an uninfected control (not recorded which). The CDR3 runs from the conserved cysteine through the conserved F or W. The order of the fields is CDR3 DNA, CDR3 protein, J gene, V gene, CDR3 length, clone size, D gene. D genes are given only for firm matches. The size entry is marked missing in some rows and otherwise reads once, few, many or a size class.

cdr3_nt: TGTGCCAGCAGCGTAGTAACAGATACGCAGTATTTT; cdr3_aa: CASSVVTDTQYF; j_call: TRBJ2-3; v_call: TRBV9; cdr3_length: 12; clone_size: few; d_call: -
cdr3_nt: TGCAGCGGGGATAGCGCTGGAGAGACCCAGTACTTC; cdr3_aa: CSGDSAGETQYF; j_call: TRBJ2-5; v_call: TRBV29-1; cdr3_length: 12; clone_size: few; d_call: -
cdr3_nt: TGTGCCAGCAGGCCCTTGGGGACAGCCTACAATGAGCAGTTCTTC; cdr3_aa: CASRPLGTAYNEQFF; j_call: TRBJ2-1; v_call: TRBV3-1; cdr3_length: 15; clone_size: many; d_call: TRBD1
cdr3_nt: TGCAGCGCCGTAAACCTTAACAGGGATGAGCAGTTCTTC; cdr3_aa: CSAVNLNRDEQFF; j_call: TRBJ2-1; v_call: TRBV29-1; cdr3_length: 13; clone_size: -; d_call: -
cdr3_nt: TGTGCCAGCTCACCAGACAGGGTCACCTACAATGAGCAGTTCTTC; cdr3_aa: CASSPDRVTYNEQFF; j_call: TRBJ2-1; v_call: TRBV18; cdr3_length: 15; clone_size: -; d_call: TRBD1
cdr3_nt: TGTGCCAGCAGTCAAACGGGACTTCTCGGGAAAGCTTTCTTT; cdr3_aa: CASSQTGLLGKAFF; j_call: TRBJ1-1; v_call: TRBV7-9; cdr3_length: 14; clone_size: few; d_call: -
cdr3_nt: TGTGCCAGTAGTGTCGGACAGGGGCGCAATGAGCAGTTCTTC; cdr3_aa: CASSVGQGRNEQFF; j_call: TRBJ2-1; v_call: TRBV19; cdr3_length: 14; clone_size: few; d_call: TRBD1
cdr3_nt: TGTGCCAGCTCACCAGGCGCAGGGGGCGACTATGGCTACACCTTC; cdr3_aa: CASSPGAGGDYGYTF; j_call: TRBJ1-2; v_call: TRBV18; cdr3_length: 15; clone_size: -; d_call: TRBD1
cdr3_nt: TGTGCCAGCACCGCCGGTCGGGCGGGAGAGACCCAGTACTTC; cdr3_aa: CASTAGRAGETQYF; j_call: TRBJ2-5; v_call: TRBV9; cdr3_length: 14; clone_size: -; d_call: -
cdr3_nt: TGTGCCAGTACCAGTCGACTAGCGGTCTCCTACAATGAGCAGTTCTTC; cdr3_aa: CASTSRLAVSYNEQFF; j_call: TRBJ2-1; v_call: TRBV19; cdr3_length: 16; clone_size: -; d_call: TRBD2
cdr3_nt: TGTGCCATCAGTGAGTCCGGACTGAATCAGGGAGATACGCAGTATTTT; cdr3_aa: CAISESGLNQGDTQYF; j_call: TRBJ2-3; v_call: TRBV10-3; cdr3_length: 16; clone_size: -; d_call: -
cdr3_nt: TGTGCCAGCAGCTTAGTCAGCGGAACCGGGGAGCTGTTTTTT; cdr3_aa: CASSLVSGTGELFF; j_call: TRBJ2-2; v_call: TRBV7-6; cdr3_length: 14; clone_size: -; d_call: -
cdr3_nt: TGCAGCGTTGGTGTCGGGGACGAGCAGTACTTC; cdr3_aa: CSVGVGDEQYF; j_call: TRBJ2-7; v_call: TRBV29-1; cdr3_length: 11; clone_size: -; d_call: -
cdr3_nt: TGTGCCTGGAGTGCCTTCGGTGGGGCCAAAAACATTCAGTACTTC; cdr3_aa: CAWSAFGGAKNIQYF; j_call: TRBJ2-4; v_call: TRBV30; cdr3_length: 15; clone_size: -; d_call: -
cdr3_nt: TGTGCCAGCAGCGGACAGGGCGGCGATAATTCACCCCTCCACTTT; cdr3_aa: CASSGQGGDNSPLHF; j_call: TRBJ1-6; v_call: TRBV5-5; cdr3_length: 15; clone_size: few; d_call: TRBD1
cdr3_nt: TGTGCCAGCAGTGAACACAGTCGGGGAGATACGCAGTATTTT; cdr3_aa: CASSEHSRGDTQYF; j_call: TRBJ2-3; v_call: TRBV2; cdr3_length: 14; clone_size: few; d_call: -
cdr3_nt: TGTGCCAGCAGTGAAGGTGCAGAATACAATGAGCAGTTCTTC; cdr3_aa: CASSEGAEYNEQFF; j_call: TRBJ2-1; v_call: TRBV2; cdr3_length: 14; clone_size: many; d_call: -
cdr3_nt: TGCAGTGCTAGACGCTCAGGACTAGCGGATAAGCAGTTCTTC; cdr3_aa: CSARRSGLADKQFF; j_call: TRBJ2-1; v_call: TRBV20-1; cdr3_length: 14; clone_size: -; d_call: TRBD2
cdr3_nt: TGCAGCGTTGCCCCAGGAGGTAGCAATCAGCCCCAGCATTTT; cdr3_aa: CSVAPGGSNQPQHF; j_call: TRBJ1-5; v_call: TRBV29-1; cdr3_length: 14; clone_size: many; d_call: -
cdr3_nt: TGTGCCAGCAGCTTAGGGGCGGGAGGGCCCTCGGGAGATACGCAGTATTTT; cdr3_aa: CASSLGAGGPSGDTQYF; j_call: TRBJ2-3; v_call: TRBV5-4; cdr3_length: 17; clone_size: -; d_call: TRBD2
cdr3_nt: TGTGCCAGCAGCCAAGGGACTAGCGGGAGGATTGAGCAGTTCTTC; cdr3_aa: CASSQGTSGRIEQFF; j_call: TRBJ2-1; v_call: TRBV14; cdr3_length: 15; clone_size: few; d_call: TRBD2
cdr3_nt: TGCAGTGCTACCCCCGGGACTAGCGCCCAAGAGACCCAGTACTTC; cdr3_aa: CSATPGTSAQETQYF; j_call: TRBJ2-5; v_call: TRBV20-1; cdr3_length: 15; clone_size: few; d_call: TRBD2
cdr3_nt: TGCGCCAGCAGCCAAGCTGGCAACCCCTACGAGCAGTACTTC; cdr3_aa: CASSQAGNPYEQYF; j_call: TRBJ2-7; v_call: TRBV4-1; cdr3_length: 14; clone_size: few; d_call: -
cdr3_nt: TGCGCCAGCAGCGTCGGGACTAGCGAAAGCACAGATACGCAGTATTTT; cdr3_aa: CASSVGTSESTDTQYF; j_call: TRBJ2-3; v_call: TRBV5-1; cdr3_length: 16; clone_size: -; d_call: TRBD2
cdr3_nt: TGCAGCGGTAACAGGGGCTTCACCGGGGAGCTGTTTTTT; cdr3_aa: CSGNRGFTGELFF; j_call: TRBJ2-2; v_call: TRBV29-1; cdr3_length: 13; clone_size: few; d_call: TRBD1
cdr3_nt: TGTGCTAGTGGTTTGTCTGCGACCCCCTTGACGAGGCAAGAGACCCAGTACTTC; cdr3_aa: CASGLSATPLTRQETQYF; j_call: TRBJ2-5; v_call: TRBV12-5; cdr3_length: 18; clone_size: many; d_call: -
cdr3_nt: TGTGCCAGCAGACTAGGGGACTCCTTTGATACGCAGTATTTT; cdr3_aa: CASRLGDSFDTQYF; j_call: TRBJ2-3; v_call: TRBV7-8; cdr3_length: 14; clone_size: few; d_call: -
cdr3_nt: TGTGCCAGCAGCTCGAGCGGGAGGAGGAACACCGGGGAGCTGTTTTTT; cdr3_aa: CASSSSGRRNTGELFF; j_call: TRBJ2-2; v_call: TRBV3-1; cdr3_length: 16; clone_size: -; d_call: TRBD2
cdr3_nt: TGCAGCGTCTTTAATGAAAAACTGTTTTTT; cdr3_aa: CSVFNEKLFF; j_call: TRBJ1-4; v_call: TRBV29-1; cdr3_length: 10; clone_size: -; d_call: -
cdr3_nt: TGTGCCATCAGTGAGCGGGTCGAGCTCGGGGGCGAGCAGTACTTC; cdr3_aa: CAISERVELGGEQYF; j_call: TRBJ2-7; v_call: TRBV10-3; cdr3_length: 15; clone_size: -; d_call: -
cdr3_nt: TGTGCCAGTAGTAGCGACAGGCAAGAGACCCAGTACTTC; cdr3_aa: CASSSDRQETQYF; j_call: TRBJ2-5; v_call: TRBV19; cdr3_length: 13; clone_size: -; d_call: -
cdr3_nt: TGTGCCAGCAGCCAAGAGACCAGGGCTGGAAACACCATATATTTT; cdr3_aa: CASSQETRAGNTIYF; j_call: TRBJ1-3; v_call: TRBV3-1; cdr3_length: 15; clone_size: many; d_call: -
cdr3_nt: TGTGCCAGCAGAGCGCCGGACAGCCTGAATTCACCCCTCCACTTT; cdr3_aa: CASRAPDSLNSPLHF; j_call: TRBJ1-6; v_call: TRBV2; cdr3_length: 15; clone_size: few; d_call: -
cdr3_nt: TGCGCCAGCAGCTTACAGGGGTTCACAGATACGCAGTATTTT; cdr3_aa: CASSLQGFTDTQYF; j_call: TRBJ2-3; v_call: TRBV5-1; cdr3_length: 14; clone_size: -; d_call: TRBD1
cdr3_nt: TGCAGTGCTAGACCTGTGGGAGGGGTTAATGAAAAACTGTTTTTT; cdr3_aa: CSARPVGGVNEKLFF; j_call: TRBJ1-4; v_call: TRBV20-1; cdr3_length: 15; clone_size: -; d_call: -
cdr3_nt: TGTGCCATCAGTGGGGCGAACGAGCAGTACTTC; cdr3_aa: CAISGANEQYF; j_call: TRBJ2-7; v_call: TRBV10-3; cdr3_length: 11; clone_size: once; d_call: -
cdr3_nt: TGTGCCAGCTCACCTTTGAAAGGGCTGAACACTGAAGTTTTCTTT; cdr3_aa: CASSPLKGLNTEVFF; j_call: TRBJ1-1; v_call: TRBV18; cdr3_length: 15; clone_size: few; d_call: -
cdr3_nt: TGTGCCAGCAGTGTTCATTACGAGCAGTACTTC; cdr3_aa: CASSVHYEQYF; j_call: TRBJ2-7; v_call: TRBV6-1; cdr3_length: 11; clone_size: many; d_call: -
cdr3_nt: TGTGCCAGCAGCTTAGGGCCGGGAGAACGCGAGCAGTACTTC; cdr3_aa: CASSLGPGEREQYF; j_call: TRBJ2-7; v_call: TRBV7-2; cdr3_length: 14; clone_size: many; d_call: -
cdr3_nt: TGTGCCAGCAACAGGGTGCGCTCACCCCTCCACTTT; cdr3_aa: CASNRVRSPLHF; j_call: TRBJ1-6; v_call: TRBV2; cdr3_length: 12; clone_size: -; d_call: -
cdr3_nt: TGCAGTGCTAGAGATCTTACGGGGCTACCCTACGAGCAGTACTTC; cdr3_aa: CSARDLTGLPYEQYF; j_call: TRBJ2-7; v_call: TRBV20-1; cdr3_length: 15; clone_size: few; d_call: -
cdr3_nt: TGTGCCAGCAGTACCCTCCCCGGTGGGGTGAGGGACTATGGCTACACCTTC; cdr3_aa: CASSTLPGGVRDYGYTF; j_call: TRBJ1-2; v_call: TRBV12-3/TRBV12-4; cdr3_length: 17; clone_size: many; d_call: -
cdr3_nt: TGTGCCAGCGCGAGGAGCTCCTACGAGCAGTACTTC; cdr3_aa: CASARSSYEQYF; j_call: TRBJ2-7; v_call: TRBV6-2/TRBV6-3; cdr3_length: 12; clone_size: few; d_call: -
cdr3_nt: TGTGCCAGCAGCTTAGCGCTTGGCAGGGGAGATACGCAGTATTTT; cdr3_aa: CASSLALGRGDTQYF; j_call: TRBJ2-3; v_call: TRBV7-8; cdr3_length: 15; clone_size: many; d_call: -
cdr3_nt: TGTGCCAGCAGCTCCCCGGCTGCCTCGGAGACCCAGTACTTC; cdr3_aa: CASSSPAASETQYF; j_call: TRBJ2-5; v_call: TRBV7-9; cdr3_length: 14; clone_size: many; d_call: -
cdr3_nt: TGCAGCGCGGACGGGGAGGACACTGAAGCTTTCTTT; cdr3_aa: CSADGEDTEAFF; j_call: TRBJ1-1; v_call: TRBV29-1; cdr3_length: 12; clone_size: few; d_call: -
cdr3_nt: TGTGCCAGCAGTTACGTTAGCGGGAGGGCCAGTGGTACGCAGTATTTT; cdr3_aa: CASSYVSGRASGTQYF; j_call: TRBJ2-3; v_call: TRBV6-5; cdr3_length: 16; clone_size: many; d_call: TRBD2
cdr3_nt: TGTGCCAGCAGTCGGACAGGGGCACAGACCCAGTACTTC; cdr3_aa: CASSRTGAQTQYF; j_call: TRBJ2-5; v_call: TRBV12-3/TRBV12-4; cdr3_length: 13; clone_size: -; d_call: TRBD1
cdr3_nt: TGTGCCAGCTCACCGGCCAATGAGCAGTTCTTC; cdr3_aa: CASSPANEQFF; j_call: TRBJ2-1; v_call: TRBV18; cdr3_length: 11; clone_size: few; d_call: -
cdr3_nt: TGTGCCAGCAGCGGGACGTTGGGGGGGGCCCAAGAGACCCAGTACTTC; cdr3_aa: CASSGTLGGAQETQYF; j_call: TRBJ2-5; v_call: TRBV7-9; cdr3_length: 16; clone_size: many; d_call: -
cdr3_nt: TGTGCCACGAGGGACAGGGTGGAAAAACTGTTTTTT; cdr3_aa: CATRDRVEKLFF; j_call: TRBJ1-4; v_call: TRBV28; cdr3_length: 12; clone_size: many; d_call: TRBD1
cdr3_nt: TGTGCCAGCAGCGTAGGACAGGCCAACTATGGCTACACCTTC; cdr3_aa: CASSVGQANYGYTF; j_call: TRBJ1-2; v_call: TRBV9; cdr3_length: 14; clone_size: -; d_call: -
cdr3_nt: TGTGCCAGCAGTTACGCCGCTAGCACAGATACGCAGTATTTT; cdr3_aa: CASSYAASTDTQYF; j_call: TRBJ2-3; v_call: TRBV5-6; cdr3_length: 14; clone_size: -; d_call: -
cdr3_nt: TGTGCCAGTAGTATTGTCCCGCCCCCCTACAATGAGCAGTTCTTC; cdr3_aa: CASSIVPPPYNEQFF; j_call: TRBJ2-1; v_call: TRBV19; cdr3_length: 15; clone_size: -; d_call: -
cdr3_nt: TGTGCCAGCAGCAGTCCAGAAGATACGCAGTATTTT; cdr3_aa: CASSSPEDTQYF; j_call: TRBJ2-3; v_call: TRBV7-8; cdr3_length: 12; clone_size: -; d_call: -
cdr3_nt: TGCAGTGCTAGACGCCTAGCGGGAGCCTCACAAGAGACCCAGTACTTC; cdr3_aa: CSARRLAGASQETQYF; j_call: TRBJ2-5; v_call: TRBV20-1; cdr3_length: 16; clone_size: few; d_call: TRBD2
cdr3_nt: TGTGCCAGCAGCTTAAGCGCCAGCCCGCAAGAGACCCAGTACTTC; cdr3_aa: CASSLSASPQETQYF; j_call: TRBJ2-5; v_call: TRBV7-2; cdr3_length: 15; clone_size: -; d_call: -
cdr3_nt: TGCGCCAGCAGCCAATCCGGGGACCGAACCGGGGAGCTGTTTTTT; cdr3_aa: CASSQSGDRTGELFF; j_call: TRBJ2-2; v_call: TRBV4-1; cdr3_length: 15; clone_size: -; d_call: -
cdr3_nt: TGTGCCAGCAGCCAAATCAGCAGCTCCTACAATGAGCAGTTCTTC; cdr3_aa: CASSQISSSYNEQFF; j_call: TRBJ2-1; v_call: TRBV7-2; cdr3_length: 15; clone_size: -; d_call: -
cdr3_nt: TGTGCCAGCAGCTCCCAACGCACAGATACGCAGTATTTT; cdr3_aa: CASSSQRTDTQYF; j_call: TRBJ2-3; v_call: TRBV11-1; cdr3_length: 13; clone_size: -; d_call: -